Each of the 10 T cell receptor beta chains below was sequenced from the same sample in a study of PD-L1 blockade in urothelial cancer. Method: immunoSEQ multiplex PCR; TCRdb's copy keeps in-frame clones and lacks some. The sample has about 81,000 clones, around 90% seen once; the top ten hold more than 0.85%. Indicated time point: pretreatment peripheral blood. The sample was PBMCs, taken around atezolizumab (anti-PD-L1) treatment. Receptors originate from a woman aged 80 or older with urothelial cancer.

The rearrangement joins TRBV14 to TRBJ2-5; 9 nucleotides match TRBD1. With V trimmed by 4 bases and J by 8 bases, 14 bases remained unmatched. Germline assignment: CDR1 SGHDN and CDR2 FVKESK. This CDR3 has 16 residues. The CDR3 coding sequence is TGTGCCAGCAGCCGCCTGGGACAGGGAGCCTCGGCAACCCAGTACTTC. Residues: CASSRLGQGASATQYF.

The CDR3 DNA reads as TGTGCCAGCAGCTTAGCCGGGACTCGGACCTACGAGCAGTACTTC. Translation gives CASSLAGTRTYEQYF. The genes are TRBV7-8 and TRBJ2-7; D perhaps matches TRBD2 (6 bases). This CDR3 is 15 amino acids long. Trimming took 0 bases from V and 2 from J, leaving 11 bases between them. Per the germline V gene, CDR1 is SGHVS and CDR2 is FQNEAQ.

The J gene is TRBJ2-4, the V gene TRBV6-6; 8 bases align to TRBD1. Per the germline V gene, CDR1 is MNHNY and CDR2 is SVGAGI (reference sequence). CDR3 length equals 15 residues. The V segment lost 6 bases and the J segment 3 bases; nucleotides outside the gene matches: 7. CDR3 bases: TGTGCCAGCAGCCGACAGACAGGGGTCAAAAACATTCAGTACTTC. Amino acids: CASSRQTGVKNIQYF.

J is TRBJ1-2 and V is TRBV2; 7 nucleotides align to TRBD1. Germline trimming cut 0 bases from V and 8 bases from J; bases unmatched to any gene: 9. This CDR3 has 15 residues. Germline CDR1 and CDR2: SNHLY and FYNNEI. The CDR3 nucleotides are TGTGCCAGCAGTGAAGCGAACAGGGGAGCCGGAGGCTACACCTTC. It encodes CASSEANRGAGGYTF.

DNA of the CDR3: TGTGCCAGCAGTCGGTTCTCAGGGGGATCCGGGGAGCTGTTTTTT. It specifies CASSRFSGGSGELFF. This chain uses TRBV6-4 with TRBJ2-2; 7 bases match TRBD1. The CDR3 is 15 amino acids. The V gene end was trimmed by 5 bases and the J gene end by 6 bases; junction bases not matched to a gene: 9. Germline CDR1 reads MRHNA; CDR2 reads SNTAGT.

This rearrangement joins TRBV5-4 to TRBJ2-5, with TRBD2 identical over 11 bases. Germline V gene data show CDR1 as SGHNT and CDR2 as YYREEE (reference sequence). J was trimmed by 1 base and V by 5 bases; bases with no gene match: 4. This CDR3 has 15 amino acids. The CDR3: CASSRGLAVQETQYF. As DNA, the CDR3 is TGTGCCAGCAGTAGGGGACTAGCGGTCCAAGAGACCCAGTACTTC.

The V call is TRBV29-1, the J call TRBJ2-4; 8 positions agree with TRBD1. CDR1 is SQVTM, CDR2 ANQGSEA, per germline. After removal of 3 bases from V and 9 bases from J, the junction contained 10 bases not matched to a gene. The length of the CDR3 is 14 residues. As DNA, the CDR3 is TGCAGCGTTGAGGGGAACAGGGGGTCGGGCATTCAGTACTTC. It encodes CSVEGNRGSGIQYF.

J is TRBJ1-4 and V is TRBV2; perhaps TRBD1 as D (6 bases). The CDR3 has 15 amino acids. CDR1 is SNHLY and CDR2 is FYNNEI in the germline V gene. Between the trimmed V and J ends, which lost 7 bases and 4 bases, there was a span of 16 bases. CDR3: CASTQDRDLNEKLFF. The CDR3 region has the DNA TGTGCCAGCACCCAGGACAGAGACCTTAATGAAAAACTGTTTTTT.

This clone was seen only once. The V gene is TRBV30, the J gene TRBJ1-2; a possible D gene is TRBD1 (6 bases). Germline V CDR1 and CDR2: GTSNPN, SVGIG (reference sequence). This CDR3 spans 13 amino acids. V dropped 2 bases and J dropped 8 bases, with 15 bases sitting between them. This CDR3 is CAWSPQGMGGYTF. In DNA form, the CDR3 reads TGTGCCTGGAGTCCACAGGGAATGGGCGGCTACACCTTC.

This clone occurred once. The chain combines TRBV27 with TRBJ2-7; D may be TRBD1 (7 bases). CDR3 length: 15 residues. V shed 5 bases and J shed 6 bases, with 20 bases lying between them. Germline assignment: CDR1 MNHEY and CDR2 SMNVEV (reference sequence). Written as DNA, the CDR3 is TGTGCCAGCAGTCCCGCTGGACAGGTGGGGGGCGAGCAGTACTTC. Its protein product is CASSPAGQVGGEQYF.